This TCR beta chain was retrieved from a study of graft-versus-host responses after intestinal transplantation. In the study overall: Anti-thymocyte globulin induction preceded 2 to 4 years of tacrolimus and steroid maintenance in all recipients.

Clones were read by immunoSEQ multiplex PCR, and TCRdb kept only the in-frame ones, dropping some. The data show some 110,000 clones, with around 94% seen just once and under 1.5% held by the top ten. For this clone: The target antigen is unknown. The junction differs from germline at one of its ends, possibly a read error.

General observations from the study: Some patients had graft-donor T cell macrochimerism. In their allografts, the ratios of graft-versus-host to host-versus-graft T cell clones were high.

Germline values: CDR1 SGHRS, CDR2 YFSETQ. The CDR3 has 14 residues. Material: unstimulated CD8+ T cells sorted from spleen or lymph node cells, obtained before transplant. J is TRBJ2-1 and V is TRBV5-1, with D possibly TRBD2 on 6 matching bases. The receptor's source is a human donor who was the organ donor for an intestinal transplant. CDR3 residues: CASSGRDSNNEQFF. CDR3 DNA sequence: TGCGCCAGCAGCGGCCGGGACTCCAACAATGAGCAGTTCTTC.